The rows below give T cell receptor beta chains drawn from one sample of a study of T-cell memory formation after mild COVID-19. TCRdb re-derived calls from the 5' RACE reads in MiXCR, one entry per CDR3 protein. This table holds around 390,000 distinct CDR3 sequences, approximately 16% found once. The sequencing sample was made of PBMCs or a T cell subset sorted from them (not recorded which). Source of these receptors: a man between 18 and 29 years old who had mild COVID-19 (a few samples of this study predate the infection). Cell type and time point are not known. CDR3s include the opening cysteine and the closing phenylalanine or tryptophan. The D gene is left open where the match is weak. Rows may omit the clone size; those that give it use once, few, many or a size class.

>NA|many|TRBJ2-3|TRBV5-1
TGCGCCAGCAGCTCCCGGGAACCAACAGATACGCAGTATTTT
CASSSREPTDTQYF
>TRBD2|NA|TRBJ2-3|TRBV4-1
TGCGCCAGCAGCCCCCTTGGGACTAGCGGGGGGACAGATACGCAGTATTTT
CASSPLGTSGGTDTQYF
>NA|few|TRBJ2-3|TRBV29-1
TGCAGCGCTAGAGGGATTGAAGATACGCAGTATTTT
CSARGIEDTQYF
>NA|NA|TRBJ2-1|TRBV5-1
TGCGCCAGCAGCGGGGTGGATTTGGGTGAGCAGTTCTTC
CASSGVDLGEQFF
>NA|few|TRBJ2-3|TRBV12-3/TRBV12-4
TGTGCCAGCAGCCCGGCCCCAGGGAAGGGGGGTGGAGATACGCAGTATTTT
CASSPAPGKGGGDTQYF
>NA|NA|TRBJ2-2|TRBV24-1
TGTGCCACCAGTGATTTTTACACCGGGGAGCTGTTTTTT
CATSDFYTGELFF
>TRBD2|NA|TRBJ2-1|TRBV20-1
TGCAGTGCCCCGGGGAGCGGGGGAGGCAATGAGCAGTTCTTC
CSAPGSGGGNEQFF
>NA|few|TRBJ2-2|TRBV5-4
TGTGCCAGCAGCTTTCGGGGGGCGGGGCCCAACACCGGGGAGCTGTTTTTT
CASSFRGAGPNTGELFF
>TRBD1|NA|TRBJ1-5|TRBV20-1
TGCAGTGCTAAGGCAGGGGGGAGACAGCCCCAGCATTTT
CSAKAGGRQPQHF
>NA|few|TRBJ1-2|TRBV6-5
TGTGCCAGCAGTTACCAGCGGTACAGGGTTGGCTACACCTTC
CASSYQRYRVGYTF
>TRBD1|NA|TRBJ2-4|TRBV20-1
TGCAGTGCTAAGGCCAGGGGGACAGCTCCGCGTATAGCCAAAAACATTCAGTACTTC
CSAKARGTAPRIAKNIQYF
>TRBD1|few|TRBJ1-1|TRBV11-2
TGTGCCAGCAACATCAGGGGGCTCGCTTTCTTT
CASNIRGLAFF
>NA|NA|TRBJ1-5|TRBV6-2/TRBV6-3
TGTGCCAGCGACACTGCAGCCGATCAGCCCCAGCATTTT
CASDTAADQPQHF
>TRBD2|few|TRBJ2-1|TRBV3-1
TGTGCCAGCAGCCAAGAGCTAGCGGGGGTAGAGCAGTTCTTC
CASSQELAGVEQFF
>NA|NA|TRBJ2-5|TRBV6-5
TGTGCCAGCAGTTACTCTTGGGCTAGCTTTGGGGAGACCCAGTACTTC
CASSYSWASFGETQYF
>NA|NA|TRBJ1-1|TRBV29-1
TGCAGCGCTATAAGACCCCAGGGGAACACTGAAGCTTTCTTT
CSAIRPQGNTEAFF
>NA|NA|TRBJ2-7|TRBV6-6
TGTGCCGCCATGAGGACCGGCTCCTACGAGCAGTACTTC
CAAMRTGSYEQYF
>NA|few|TRBJ1-2|TRBV5-4
TGTGCCAGCAGCTTGGTCGGTAGGGATTATGGCTACACCTTC
CASSLVGRDYGYTF
>TRBD1|NA|TRBJ2-7|TRBV7-9
TGTGCCAGCAGCCCAAGACAGGGGGCCGAGTATTACGAGCAGTACTTC
CASSPRQGAEYYEQYF
>NA|few|TRBJ1-2|TRBV7-9
TGTGCCAGCAGCGTCGGACAATCTAACTATGGCTACACCTTC
CASSVGQSNYGYTF
>NA|few|TRBJ2-3|TRBV20-1
TGCAGTGCTAGAACGGGGGCGGTGAGAGATACGCAGTATTTT
CSARTGAVRDTQYF
>NA|few|TRBJ2-2|TRBV11-2
TGTGCCAGCAGCTTGGAAGGGTTGGGCGGGGAGCTGTTTTTT
CASSLEGLGGELFF
>NA|NA|TRBJ2-2|TRBV28
TGTGCCAGCGGAGTCGGACCCAGGCCGGTCGGGGAGCTGTTTTTT
CASGVGPRPVGELFF
>NA|few|TRBJ2-7|TRBV7-3
TGTGCCAGCAGCTTAATGGCGGGGGCCCCCTACGAGCAGTACTTC
CASSLMAGAPYEQYF
>NA|few|TRBJ1-5|TRBV20-1
TGCAGTGCTGGACTGGTTCAGCCCCAGCATTTT
CSAGLVQPQHF
>NA|NA|TRBJ2-2|TRBV10-3
TGTGCCATCAGTGGAACCTCGGGACAGAACACCGGGGAGCTGTTTTTT
CAISGTSGQNTGELFF
>NA|NA|TRBJ1-2|TRBV4-2
TGTGCCAGCAGCCTCTCCAAAGCTGAGGGTTCGTCTGGCTACACCTTC
CASSLSKAEGSSGYTF
>NA|NA|TRBJ1-6|TRBV10-3
TGTGCCATCAGAACAGGGACTACCCCGAATTCACCCCTCCACTTT
CAIRTGTTPNSPLHF
>TRBD1|NA|TRBJ1-1|TRBV19
TGTGCCAGTAGTATGAGACAGGGTGCGCGGAACACTGAAGCTTTCTTT
CASSMRQGARNTEAFF
>NA|few|TRBJ1-5|TRBV4-1
TGCGCCAGCAGCCTCCATCATGATCAGCCCCAGCATTTT
CASSLHHDQPQHF
>TRBD1|many|TRBJ1-1|TRBV6-6
TGTGCCAGCAGTTACCACGGGACAGGGGACACTGAAGCTTTCTTT
CASSYHGTGDTEAFF